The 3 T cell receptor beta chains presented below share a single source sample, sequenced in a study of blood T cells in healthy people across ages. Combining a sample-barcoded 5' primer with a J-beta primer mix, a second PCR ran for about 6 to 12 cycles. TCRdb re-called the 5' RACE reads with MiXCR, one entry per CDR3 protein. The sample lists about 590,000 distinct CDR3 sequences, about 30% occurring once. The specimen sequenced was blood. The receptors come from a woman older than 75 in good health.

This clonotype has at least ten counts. DNA for the CDR3: TGTGCCAGCAGCGCCACCGAGGAGGGGACGCAGTATTTT. Its translation: CASSATEEGTQYF. The chain uses TRBV2 and TRBJ2-3; D perhaps matches TRBD2 (6 bases). The ends were cut back, 6 bases at V and 9 bases at J, with 16 bases in the middle. This CDR3 is built from 13 residues. Germline-derived CDR1 and CDR2 are SNHLY and FYNNEI.

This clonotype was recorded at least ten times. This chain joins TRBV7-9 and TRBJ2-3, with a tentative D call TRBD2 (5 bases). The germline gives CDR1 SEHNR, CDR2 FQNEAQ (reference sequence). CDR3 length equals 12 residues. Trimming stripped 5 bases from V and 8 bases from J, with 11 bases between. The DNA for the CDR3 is TGTGCCAGCAGCGGACTTCGAATTACGCAGTATTTT. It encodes CASSGLRITQYF.

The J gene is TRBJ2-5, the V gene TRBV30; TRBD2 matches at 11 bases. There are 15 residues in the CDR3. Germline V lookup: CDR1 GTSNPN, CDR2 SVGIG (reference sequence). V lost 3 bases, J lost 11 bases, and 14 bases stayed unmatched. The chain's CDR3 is CAWSPIAGGQNEQYF. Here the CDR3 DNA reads TGTGCCTGGAGCCCAATAGCGGGGGGGCAGAATGAGCAGTACTTC. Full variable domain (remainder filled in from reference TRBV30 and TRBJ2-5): SQTIHQWPATLVQPVGSPLSLECTVEGTSNPNLYWYRQAAGRGLQLLFYSVGIGQISSEVPQNLSASRPQDRQFILSSKKLLLSDSGFYLCAWSPIAGGQNEQYFGPGTRLLVL.